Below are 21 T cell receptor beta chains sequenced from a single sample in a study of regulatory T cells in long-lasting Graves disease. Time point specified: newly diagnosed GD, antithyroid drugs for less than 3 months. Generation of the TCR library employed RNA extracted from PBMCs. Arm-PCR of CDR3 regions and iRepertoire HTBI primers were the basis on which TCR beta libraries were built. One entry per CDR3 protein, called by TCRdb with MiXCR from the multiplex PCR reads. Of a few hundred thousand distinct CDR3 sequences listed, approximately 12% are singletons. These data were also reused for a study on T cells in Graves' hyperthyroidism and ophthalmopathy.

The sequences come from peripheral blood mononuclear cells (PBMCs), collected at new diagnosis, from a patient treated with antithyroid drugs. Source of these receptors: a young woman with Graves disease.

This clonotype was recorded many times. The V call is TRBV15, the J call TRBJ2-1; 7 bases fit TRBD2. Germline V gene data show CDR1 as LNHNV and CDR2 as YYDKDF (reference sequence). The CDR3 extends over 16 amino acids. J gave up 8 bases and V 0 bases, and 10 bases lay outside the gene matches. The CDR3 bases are TGTGCCACCAGCAGAGATTCCGGGACTATAAGCGATGAGCAGTTCTTC. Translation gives CATSRDSGTISDEQFF.

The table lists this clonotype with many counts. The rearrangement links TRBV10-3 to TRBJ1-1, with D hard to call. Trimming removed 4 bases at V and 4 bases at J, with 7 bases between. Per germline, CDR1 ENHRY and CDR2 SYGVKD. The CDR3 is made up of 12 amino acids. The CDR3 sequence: CAISGSSTEAFF. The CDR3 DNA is TGTGCCATCAGTGGATCAAGCACTGAAGCTTTCTTT.

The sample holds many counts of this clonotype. The CDR3: CASSPGGPSSNQPQHF. The CDR3, as DNA: TGTGCCAGCAGTCCAGGGGGCCCTTCTAGCAATCAGCCCCAGCATTTT. V usage is TRBV28 and J usage is TRBJ1-5; the match to TRBD1 covers 8 bases. V lost 5 bases, J lost 0 bases, and 6 bases stayed unmatched. CDR1 is MDHEN, CDR2 SYDVKM, per germline. The CDR3 spans 16 residues.

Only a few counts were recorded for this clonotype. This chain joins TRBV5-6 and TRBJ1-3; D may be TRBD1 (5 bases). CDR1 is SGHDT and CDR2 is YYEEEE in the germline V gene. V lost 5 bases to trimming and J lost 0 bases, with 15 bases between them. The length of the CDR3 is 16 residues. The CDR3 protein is CASSPLAGGSGNTIYF. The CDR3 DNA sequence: TGTGCCAGCAGTCCCCTAGCGGGGGGCTCTGGAAACACCATATATTTT.

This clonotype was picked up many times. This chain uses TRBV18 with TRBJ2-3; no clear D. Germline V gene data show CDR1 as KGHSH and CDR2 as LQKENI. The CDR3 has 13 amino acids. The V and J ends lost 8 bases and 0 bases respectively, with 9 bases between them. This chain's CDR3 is CASRVRSTDTQYF. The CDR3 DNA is TGTGCCAGCCGAGTCCGTAGCACAGATACGCAGTATTTT.

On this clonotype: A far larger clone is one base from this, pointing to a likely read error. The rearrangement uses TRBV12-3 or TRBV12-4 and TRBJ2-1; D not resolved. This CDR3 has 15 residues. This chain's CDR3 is CASSPPSTSYNEQSF. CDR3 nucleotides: TGTGCCAGCTCACCACCGAGTACAAGTTACAATGAGCAGTCCTTC.

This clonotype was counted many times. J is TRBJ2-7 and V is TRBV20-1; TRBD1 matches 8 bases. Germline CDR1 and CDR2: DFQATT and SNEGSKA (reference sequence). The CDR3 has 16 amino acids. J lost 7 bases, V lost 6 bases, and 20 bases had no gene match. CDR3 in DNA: TGCAGTGCAAACTCTATCTCCGAGACAGGGGTTTTGGAGCAGTACTTC. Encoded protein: CSANSISETGVLEQYF.

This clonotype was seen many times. The CDR3 loop is CASSQVGVGQPQHF. The CDR3 bases are TGCGCCAGCAGCCAAGTAGGGGTGGGTCAGCCCCAGCATTTT. The gene calls are TRBV4-1 and TRBJ1-5, with D maybe TRBD1 (5 bases). The germline V and J ends were trimmed by 1 base and 6 bases, with 10 bases remaining between them. This CDR3 is built from 14 residues. Germline values: CDR1 MGHRA, CDR2 YSYEKL.

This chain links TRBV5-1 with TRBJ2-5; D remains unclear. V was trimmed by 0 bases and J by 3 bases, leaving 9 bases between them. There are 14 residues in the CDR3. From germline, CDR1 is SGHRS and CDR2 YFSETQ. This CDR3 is CASSLGSNEETQYF. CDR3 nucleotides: TGCGCCAGCAGCTTGGGTAGTAACGAAGAGACCCAGTACTTC.

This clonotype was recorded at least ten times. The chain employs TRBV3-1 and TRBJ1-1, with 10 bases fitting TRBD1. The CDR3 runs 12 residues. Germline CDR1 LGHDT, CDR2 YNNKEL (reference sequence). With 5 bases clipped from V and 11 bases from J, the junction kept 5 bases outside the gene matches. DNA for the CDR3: TGTGCCAGCAGCACCCGGGACAGGGGCGCTTTCTTT. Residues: CASSTRDRGAFF.

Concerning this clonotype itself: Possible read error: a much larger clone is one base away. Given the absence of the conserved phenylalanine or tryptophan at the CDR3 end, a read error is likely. CDR3 sequence: CASSYSLWGNTEAFL. CDR3 nucleotides: TGTGCCAGCAGTTACTCCCTATGGGGGAACACTGAAGCTTTCCTT. The chain recombines TRBV6-5 with TRBJ1-1, with D unresolved. Germline V gene sequence: CDR1 MNHEY, CDR2 SVGAGI. Trimming left V 0 bases short and J 1 base short, with 9 bases between. CDR3 length: 15 residues.

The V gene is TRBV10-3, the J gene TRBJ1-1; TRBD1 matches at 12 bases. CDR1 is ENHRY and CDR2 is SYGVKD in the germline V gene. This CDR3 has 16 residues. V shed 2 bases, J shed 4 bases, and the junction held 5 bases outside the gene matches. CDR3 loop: CAISEGDRGLGTEAFF. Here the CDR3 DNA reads TGTGCCATCAGTGAGGGGGACAGGGGGCTAGGCACTGAAGCTTTCTTT.

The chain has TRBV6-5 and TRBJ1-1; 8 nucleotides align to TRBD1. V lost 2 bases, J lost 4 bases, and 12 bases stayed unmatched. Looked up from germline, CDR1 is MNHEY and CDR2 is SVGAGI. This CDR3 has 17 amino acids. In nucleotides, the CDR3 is TGTGCCAGCAGTTACGCGGACAGGGAAGAGTTCGGCACTGAAGCTTTCTTT. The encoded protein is CASSYADREEFGTEAFF.

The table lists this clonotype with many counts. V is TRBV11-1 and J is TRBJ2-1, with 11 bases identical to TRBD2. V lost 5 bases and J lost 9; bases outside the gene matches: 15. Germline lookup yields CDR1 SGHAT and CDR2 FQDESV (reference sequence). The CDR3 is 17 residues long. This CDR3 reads CASSLSRASGRKGEQFF. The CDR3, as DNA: TGTGCCAGCAGCCTCTCCCGGGCTAGCGGGAGGAAAGGTGAGCAGTTCTTC.

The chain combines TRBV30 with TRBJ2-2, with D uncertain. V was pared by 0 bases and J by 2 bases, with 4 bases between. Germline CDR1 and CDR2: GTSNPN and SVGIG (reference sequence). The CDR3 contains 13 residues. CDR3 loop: CAWSVQNTGELFF. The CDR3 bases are TGTGCCTGGAGTGTACAAAACACCGGGGAGCTGTTTTTT.

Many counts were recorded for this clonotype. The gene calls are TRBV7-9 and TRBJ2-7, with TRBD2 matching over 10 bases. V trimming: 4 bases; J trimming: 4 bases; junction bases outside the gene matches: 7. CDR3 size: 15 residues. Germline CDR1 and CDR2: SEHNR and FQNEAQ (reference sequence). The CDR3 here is CASSSGLAGVYEQYF. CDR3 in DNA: TGTGCCAGCAGCTCCGGGCTAGCGGGAGTTTACGAGCAGTACTTC.

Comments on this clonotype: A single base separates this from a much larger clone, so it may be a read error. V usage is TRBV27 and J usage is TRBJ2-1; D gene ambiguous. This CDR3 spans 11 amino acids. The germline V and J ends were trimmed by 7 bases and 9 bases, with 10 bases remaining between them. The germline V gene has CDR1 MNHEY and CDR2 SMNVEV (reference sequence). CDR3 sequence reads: CASISRSEQFF. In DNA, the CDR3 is TGTGCCAGCATCTCCCGCAGTGAGCAGTTCTTC.

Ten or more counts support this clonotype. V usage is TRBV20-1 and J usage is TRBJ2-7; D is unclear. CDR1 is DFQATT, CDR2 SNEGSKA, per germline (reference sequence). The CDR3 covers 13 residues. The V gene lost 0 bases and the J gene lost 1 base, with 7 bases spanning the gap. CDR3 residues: CSARDPTSYEQYF. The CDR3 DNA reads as TGCAGTGCTAGAGATCCTACGTCCTACGAGCAGTACTTC.

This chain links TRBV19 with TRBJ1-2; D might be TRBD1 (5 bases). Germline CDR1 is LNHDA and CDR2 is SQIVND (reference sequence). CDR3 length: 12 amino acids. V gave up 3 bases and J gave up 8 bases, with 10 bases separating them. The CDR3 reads CASSIGRDGYTF. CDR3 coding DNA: TGTGCCAGTAGTATCGGCAGGGACGGCTACACCTTC.

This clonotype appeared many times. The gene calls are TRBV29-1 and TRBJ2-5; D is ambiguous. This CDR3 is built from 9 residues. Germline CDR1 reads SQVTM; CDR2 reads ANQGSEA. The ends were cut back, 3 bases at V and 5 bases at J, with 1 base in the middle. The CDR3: CSVEETQYF. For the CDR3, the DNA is TGCAGCGTTGAGGAGACCCAGTACTTC.

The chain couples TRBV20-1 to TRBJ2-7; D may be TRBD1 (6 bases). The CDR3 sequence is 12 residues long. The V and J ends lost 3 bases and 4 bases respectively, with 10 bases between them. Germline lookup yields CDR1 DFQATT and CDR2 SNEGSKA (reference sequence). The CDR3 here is CSARRDMYEQYF. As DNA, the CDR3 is TGCAGTGCTAGGAGGGACATGTACGAGCAGTACTTC.